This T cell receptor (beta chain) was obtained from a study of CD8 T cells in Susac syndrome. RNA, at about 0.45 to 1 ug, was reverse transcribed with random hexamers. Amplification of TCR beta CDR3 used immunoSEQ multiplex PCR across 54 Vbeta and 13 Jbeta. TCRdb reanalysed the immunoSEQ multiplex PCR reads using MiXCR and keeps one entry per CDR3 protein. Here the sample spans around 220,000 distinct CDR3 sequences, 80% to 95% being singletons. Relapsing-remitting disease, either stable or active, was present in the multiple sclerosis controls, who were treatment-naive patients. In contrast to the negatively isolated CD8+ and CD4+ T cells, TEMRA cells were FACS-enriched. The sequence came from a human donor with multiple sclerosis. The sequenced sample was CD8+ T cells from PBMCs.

The CDR3 DNA reads as TGTGCCACCAGCATTCGCTGGGAAACTGAAGCTTTCTTT. Protein product: CATSIRWETEAFF. The chain is built from TRBV15 and TRBJ1-1; D uncertain. Germline V CDR1 and CDR2: LNHNV, YYDKDF (reference sequence). The CDR3 is 13 residues long. With 4 bases removed from V and 5 bases from J, the gap between germline ends came to 11 bases.